These 17 T cell receptor beta chains came from one sample sequenced in a study of cytotoxic CD8 clonotypes in ibrutinib-treated CLL. Some clones are missing from TCRdb's copy, which holds only in-frame ones; the method was immunoSEQ multiplex PCR. The repertoire holds 150,000 or so clones, with about 75% as singletons. The input for sequencing was PBMCs, taken after 24 months of ibrutinib treatment. These receptors were obtained from a human donor with chronic lymphocytic leukemia.

The chain is built from TRBV18 and TRBJ1-3; D is perhaps TRBD1 (5 bases). CDR1 is KGHSH, CDR2 LQKENI, per germline. V lost 3 bases to trimming and J lost 5 bases, with 11 bases between them. CDR3 length: 14 residues. In DNA, the CDR3 is TGTGCCAGCTCACCGGGGACGGCAAGAAACACCATATATTTT. It specifies CASSPGTARNTIYF.

In DNA form, the CDR3 reads TGTGCCAGCAGCTTAGGGACAGGGTTGTCCGGCTACACCTTC. Translating it yields CASSLGTGLSGYTF. The J gene is TRBJ1-2, the V gene TRBV7-8; 8 nucleotides line up with TRBD1. Unmatched junction bases numbered 6, after V lost 1 base and J lost 8 bases. This CDR3 comprises 14 residues. The germline V gene encodes CDR1 SGHVS and CDR2 FQNEAQ. Full variable domain (rest looked up from reference TRBV7-8 and TRBJ1-2): GAGVSQSPRYKVAKRGQDVALRCDPISGHVSLFWYQQALGQGPEFLTYFQNEAQLDKSGLPSDRFFAERPEGSVSTLKIQRTQQEDSAVYLCASSLGTGLSGYTFGSGTRLTVV.

The chain combines TRBV5-6 with TRBJ2-7; no firm D call. Trimming stripped 0 bases from V and 4 bases from J, with 17 bases between. The length of the CDR3 is 16 residues. The V gene's germline CDR1 is SGHDT and CDR2 YYEEEE. CDR3 region: CASSLGEAFPLYEQYF. CDR3 nucleotides: TGTGCCAGCAGCTTGGGAGAGGCGTTCCCCCTATACGAGCAGTACTTC.

This clone was recorded only once. The rearrangement links TRBV5-1 to TRBJ2-5; unclear D gene. Germline assignment: CDR1 SGHRS and CDR2 YFSETQ. This CDR3 is 16 amino acids long. The V end was cut by 0 bases, the J end by 1 base, with 13 bases between. The DNA for the CDR3 is TGCGCCAGCAGCTTGGCCACCTCTCTGGCCCAAGAGACCCAGTACTTC. It yields the protein CASSLATSLAQETQYF.

The chain carries TRBV9 and TRBJ2-1, with D possibly being TRBD1 (6 bases). The CDR3 extends over 15 amino acids. Trimming took 3 bases from V and 4 from J, leaving 14 bases between them. Germline assignment: CDR1 SGDLS and CDR2 YYNGEE. In DNA, the CDR3 is TGTGCCAGCAGCGCCGAACCCGGGACATACAATGAGCAGTTCTTC. This translates into CASSAEPGTYNEQFF.

V is TRBV18 and J is TRBJ2-7; TRBD1 matches 9 bases. The CDR3 has 15 amino acids. V trimming: 8 bases; J trimming: 6 bases; junction bases outside the gene matches: 14. Germline CDR1 KGHSH, CDR2 LQKENI. The CDR3 loop reads CASHSTGTGWTEQYF. The CDR3 DNA is TGTGCCAGCCATTCGACCGGGACAGGGTGGACCGAGCAGTACTTC.

The sample holds a few counts of this clone. This sequence joins TRBV27 and TRBJ1-2; D not certain. Germline V CDR1 and CDR2: MNHEY, SMNVEV (reference sequence). CDR3 length: 13 residues. V lost 5 bases, J lost 8 bases, and 15 bases lay in between. The CDR3 is CASSPRSVKGYTF. The CDR3 DNA reads TGTGCCAGCAGTCCCAGGTCGGTAAAAGGCTACACCTTC.

The chain links TRBV28 to TRBJ2-1; 9 bases line up with TRBD2. CDR3 length: 14 residues. Trimming removed 4 bases from V and 7 bases from J; junction bases left unmatched: 5. In germline, CDR1 is MDHEN, CDR2 SYDVKM. CDR3 amino acids: CASSWPGLANEQFF. CDR3 coding DNA: TGTGCCAGCAGTTGGCCGGGACTAGCTAATGAGCAGTTCTTC.

This rearrangement joins TRBV30 to TRBJ1-1; TRBD1 matches 9 bases. The CDR3 is 14 amino acids. Germline V CDR1 and CDR2: GTSNPN, SVGIG (reference sequence). The V and J ends lost 3 bases and 1 base, in that order; junction bases with no gene match: 3. DNA of the CDR3: TGTGCCTGGAGCTTGACAGGGGGGAACACTGAAGCTTTCTTT. Amino acids: CAWSLTGGNTEAFF.

The gene calls are TRBV7-2 and TRBJ2-7, with TRBD2 identical over 8 bases. The CDR3 spans 14 residues. Trimming took 5 bases from V and 7 from J; bases not matched to a gene: 10. Per germline, CDR1 SGHTA and CDR2 FQGNSA. The CDR3 nucleotides are TGTGCCAGCAGCCGCGGACTAGCCGCGGGGGAGCAGTACTTC. Amino acids: CASSRGLAAGEQYF.

V is TRBV7-3 and J is TRBJ2-7; D not resolved. The CDR3 contains 12 residues. Trimming cost V 5 bases and J 0 bases, with 5 bases left between them. Germline CDR1 SGHTA, CDR2 FQGTGA. The CDR3 DNA reads TGTGCCAGCAGCCCAAGCTCCTACGAGCAGTACTTC. This gives the protein CASSPSSYEQYF.

V and J are TRBV11-2 and TRBJ2-5; 7 bases match TRBD1. Germline V gene lookup returns CDR1 SGHAT and CDR2 FQNNGV. The V segment lost 1 base and the J segment 1 base; nucleotides outside the gene matches: 6. The CDR3 has 16 residues. CDR3 region: CASSLGPGTAQETQYF. CDR3 coding DNA: TGTGCCAGCAGCTTAGGACCCGGGACAGCCCAAGAGACCCAGTACTTC.

The V gene is TRBV19, the J gene TRBJ1-2; D ambiguous. This CDR3 is 12 amino acids long. Per germline, CDR1 LNHDA and CDR2 SQIVND (reference sequence). Trimming cost V 5 bases and J 4 bases, with 8 bases left between them. CDR3 DNA: TGTGCCAGTAGTCCCCGGGGCTATGGCTACACCTTC. Its protein product is CASSPRGYGYTF.

This clone was seen only once. The chain has TRBV14 and TRBJ2-3; D uncertain. The V end lost 1 base, the J end lost 2 bases, and 7 bases lay between the germline ends. Per germline, CDR1 SGHDN and CDR2 FVKESK. The CDR3 sequence is 14 residues long. CDR3: CASSQGTPTDTQYF. The CDR3 DNA reads TGTGCCAGCAGCCAAGGGACCCCCACAGATACGCAGTATTTT.

This clone was counted only a few times. One end of the junction fails to match germline, which may point to a read error. The chain links TRBV28 to TRBJ2-2; 13 nucleotides line up with TRBD2. In germline, CDR1 is MDHEN, CDR2 SYDVKM. This CDR3 region has 14 residues. CDR3 sequence (DNA): TGTGCCAGCAGCCCCCAAGGACTAGCGGGGGAACTGTTTTTT. It codes for CASSPQGLAGELFF.

The rearrangement uses TRBV7-3 and TRBJ2-2; D possibly matches TRBD1 or TRBD2 (6 bases each). V lost 5 bases, J lost 3 bases, and 19 bases lay in between. The CDR3 runs to 17 residues. Germline-derived CDR1 and CDR2 are SGHTA and FQGTGA. The CDR3 here is CASSPPGGGRDTGELFF. The CDR3 region has the DNA TGTGCCAGCAGCCCCCCCGGAGGGGGACGAGACACCGGGGAGCTGTTTTTT. The full variable domain, its missing parts supplied by reference TRBV7-3 and TRBJ2-2, is GAGVSQTPSNKVTEKGKYVELRCDPISGHTALYWYRQSLGQGPEFLIYFQGTGAADDSGLPNDRFFAVRPEGSVSTLKIQRTERGDSAVYLCASSPPGGGRDTGELFFGEGSRLTVL.

The sample holds a few counts of this clone. The V call is TRBV19, the J call TRBJ2-3, with D perhaps TRBD2 (6 bases). The CDR3 extends over 15 amino acids. Trimming pared 5 bases from V and 6 bases from J, leaving 18 bases between. CDR1 is LNHDA, CDR2 SQIVND, per germline (reference sequence). CDR3 sequence (DNA): TGTGCCAGTAGTGGAGGGGCGGGAAAAGGCGATACGCAGTATTTT. Protein sequence: CASSGGAGKGDTQYF.